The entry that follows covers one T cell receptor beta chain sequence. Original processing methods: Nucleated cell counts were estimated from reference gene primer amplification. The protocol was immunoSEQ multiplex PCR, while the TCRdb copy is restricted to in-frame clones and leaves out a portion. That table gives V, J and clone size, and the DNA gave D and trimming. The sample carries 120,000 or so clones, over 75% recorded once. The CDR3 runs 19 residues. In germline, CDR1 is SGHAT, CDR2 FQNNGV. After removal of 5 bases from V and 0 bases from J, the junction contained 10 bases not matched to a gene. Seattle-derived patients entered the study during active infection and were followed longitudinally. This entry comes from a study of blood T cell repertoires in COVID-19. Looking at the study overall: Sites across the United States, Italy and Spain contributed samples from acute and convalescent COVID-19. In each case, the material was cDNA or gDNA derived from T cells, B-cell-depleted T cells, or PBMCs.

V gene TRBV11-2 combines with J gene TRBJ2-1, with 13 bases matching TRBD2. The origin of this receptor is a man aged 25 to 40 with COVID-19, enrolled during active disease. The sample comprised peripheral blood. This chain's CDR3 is CASSPGLAGDSSSYNEQFF. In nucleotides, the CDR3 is TGTGCCAGCAGCCCCGGACTAGCGGGGGACTCTAGCTCCTACAATGAGCAGTTCTTC.